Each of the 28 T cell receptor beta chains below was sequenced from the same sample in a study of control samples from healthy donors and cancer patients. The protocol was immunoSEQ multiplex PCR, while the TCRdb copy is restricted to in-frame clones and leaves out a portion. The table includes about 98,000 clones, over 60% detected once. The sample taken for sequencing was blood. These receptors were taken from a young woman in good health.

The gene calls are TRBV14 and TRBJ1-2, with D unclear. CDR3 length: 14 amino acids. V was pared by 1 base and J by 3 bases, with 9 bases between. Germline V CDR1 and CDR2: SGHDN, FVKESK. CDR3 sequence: CASSQAGWDYGYTF. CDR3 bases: TGTGCCAGCAGCCAAGCAGGCTGGGACTATGGCTACACCTTC.

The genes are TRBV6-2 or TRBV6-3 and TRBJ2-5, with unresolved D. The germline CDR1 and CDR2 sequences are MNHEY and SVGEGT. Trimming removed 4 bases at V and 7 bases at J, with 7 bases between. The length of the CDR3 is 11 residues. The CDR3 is CASSSSPTQYF. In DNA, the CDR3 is TGTGCCAGCAGTTCCTCCCCGACCCAGTACTTC.

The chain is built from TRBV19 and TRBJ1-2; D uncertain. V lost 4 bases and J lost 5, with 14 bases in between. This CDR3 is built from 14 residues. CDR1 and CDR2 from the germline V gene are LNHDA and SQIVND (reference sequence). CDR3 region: CASSSETPSYGYTF. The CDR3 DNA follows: TGTGCCAGTAGTAGTGAGACACCTTCGTATGGCTACACCTTC.

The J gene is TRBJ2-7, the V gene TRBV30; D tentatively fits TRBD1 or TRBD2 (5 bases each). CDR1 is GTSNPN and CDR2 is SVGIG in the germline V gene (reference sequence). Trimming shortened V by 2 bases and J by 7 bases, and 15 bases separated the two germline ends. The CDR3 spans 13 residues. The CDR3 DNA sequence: TGTGCCTGGAGTCTCCCAGGGTGGGGGGAGCAGTACTTC. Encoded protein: CAWSLPGWGEQYF.

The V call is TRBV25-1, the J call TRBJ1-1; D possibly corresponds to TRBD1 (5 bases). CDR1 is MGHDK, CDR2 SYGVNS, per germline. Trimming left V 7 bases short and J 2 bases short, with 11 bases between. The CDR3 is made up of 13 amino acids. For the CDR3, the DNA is TGTGCCAGCATGTTAACAGGAAACACTGAAGCTTTCTTT. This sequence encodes CASMLTGNTEAFF.

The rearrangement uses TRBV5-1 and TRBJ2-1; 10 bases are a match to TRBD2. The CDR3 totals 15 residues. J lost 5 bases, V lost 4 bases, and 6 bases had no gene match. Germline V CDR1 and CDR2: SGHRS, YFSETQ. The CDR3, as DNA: TGCGCCAGCAGCCCTCTAGCGGGGGCAAACAATGAGCAGTTCTTC. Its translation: CASSPLAGANNEQFF.

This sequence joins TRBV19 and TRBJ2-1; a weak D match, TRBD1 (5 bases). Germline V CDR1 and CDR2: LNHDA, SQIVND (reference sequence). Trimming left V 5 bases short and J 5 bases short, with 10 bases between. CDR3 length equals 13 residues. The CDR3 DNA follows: TGTGCCAGTAGTTCCAGGGCCAACAATGAGCAGTTCTTC. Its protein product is CASSSRANNEQFF.

CDR3 loop: CASSTETGRGYTF. As DNA, the CDR3 is TGTGCCAGCAGCACCGAGACAGGGCGCGGCTACACCTTC. The chain combines TRBV6-2 or TRBV6-3 with TRBJ1-2, with TRBD1 identical over 7 bases. The V gene's germline CDR1 is MNHEY and CDR2 SVGEGT. V was pared by 6 bases and J by 8 bases, with 9 bases of the junction left unmatched. The CDR3 spans 13 residues.

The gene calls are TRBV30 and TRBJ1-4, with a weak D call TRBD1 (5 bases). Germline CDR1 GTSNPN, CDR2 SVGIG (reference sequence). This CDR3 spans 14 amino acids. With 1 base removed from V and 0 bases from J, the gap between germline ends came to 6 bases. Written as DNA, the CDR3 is TGTGCCTGGAGTGGGGGGGCAACTAATGAAAAACTGTTTTTT. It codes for CAWSGGATNEKLFF.

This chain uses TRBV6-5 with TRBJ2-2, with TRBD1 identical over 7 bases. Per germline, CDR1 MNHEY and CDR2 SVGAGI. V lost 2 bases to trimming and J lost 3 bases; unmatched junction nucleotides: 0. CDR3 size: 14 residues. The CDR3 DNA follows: TGTGCCAGCAGTTACCAGGGGGACACCGGGGAGCTGTTTTTT. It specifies CASSYQGDTGELFF.

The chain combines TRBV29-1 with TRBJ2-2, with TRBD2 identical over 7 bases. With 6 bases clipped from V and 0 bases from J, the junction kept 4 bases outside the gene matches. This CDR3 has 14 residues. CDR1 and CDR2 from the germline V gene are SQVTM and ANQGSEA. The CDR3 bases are TGCAGCGTCTCCGGGACTACGAACACCGGGGAGCTGTTTTTT. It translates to CSVSGTTNTGELFF.

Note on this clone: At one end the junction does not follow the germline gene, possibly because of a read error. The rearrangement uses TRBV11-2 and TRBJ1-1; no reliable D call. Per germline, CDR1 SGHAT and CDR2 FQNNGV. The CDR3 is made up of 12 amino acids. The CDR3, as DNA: TGTGCCAACAGCTTATTGGTTACTGAAGCTTTCTTT. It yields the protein CANSLLVTEAFF.

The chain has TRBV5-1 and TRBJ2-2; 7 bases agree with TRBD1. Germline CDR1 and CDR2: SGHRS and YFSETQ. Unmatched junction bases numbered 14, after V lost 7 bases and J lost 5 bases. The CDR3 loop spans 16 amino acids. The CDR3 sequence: CASASLGGTATGELFF. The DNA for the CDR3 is TGCGCCAGCGCTTCCCTGGGTGGGACAGCGACCGGGGAGCTGTTTTTT.

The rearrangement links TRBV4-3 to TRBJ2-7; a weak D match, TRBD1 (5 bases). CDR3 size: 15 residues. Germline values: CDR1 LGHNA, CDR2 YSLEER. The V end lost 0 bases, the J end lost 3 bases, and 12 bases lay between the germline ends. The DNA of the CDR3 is TGCGCCAGCAGCCAAGATAGGGGTCCGCTCTACGAGCAGTACTTC. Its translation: CASSQDRGPLYEQYF.

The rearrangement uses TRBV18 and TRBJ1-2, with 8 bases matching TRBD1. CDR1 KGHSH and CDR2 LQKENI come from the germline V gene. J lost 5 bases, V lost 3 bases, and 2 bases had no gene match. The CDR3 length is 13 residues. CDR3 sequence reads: CASSPDREYGYTF. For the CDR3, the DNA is TGTGCCAGCTCACCGGACAGGGAATATGGCTACACCTTC.

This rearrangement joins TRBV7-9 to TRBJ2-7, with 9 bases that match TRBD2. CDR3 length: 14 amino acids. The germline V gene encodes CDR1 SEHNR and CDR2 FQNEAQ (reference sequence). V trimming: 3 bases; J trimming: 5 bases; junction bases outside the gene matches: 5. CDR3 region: CASSLTGTSHEQYF. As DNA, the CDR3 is TGTGCCAGCAGCTTGACAGGGACTAGCCACGAGCAGTACTTC. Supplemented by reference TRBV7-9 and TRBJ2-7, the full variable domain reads DTGVSQNPRHKITKRGQNVTFRCDPISEHNRLYWYRQTLGQGPEFLTYFQNEAQLEKSRLLSDRFSAERPKGSFSTLEIQRTEQGDSAMYLCASSLTGTSHEQYFGPGTRLTVT.

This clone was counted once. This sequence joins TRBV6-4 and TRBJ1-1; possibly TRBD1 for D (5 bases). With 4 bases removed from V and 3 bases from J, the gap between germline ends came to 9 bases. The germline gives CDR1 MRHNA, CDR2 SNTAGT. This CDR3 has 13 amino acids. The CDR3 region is CASSVETDTEAFF. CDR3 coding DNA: TGTGCCAGCAGTGTCGAGACAGACACTGAAGCTTTCTTT.

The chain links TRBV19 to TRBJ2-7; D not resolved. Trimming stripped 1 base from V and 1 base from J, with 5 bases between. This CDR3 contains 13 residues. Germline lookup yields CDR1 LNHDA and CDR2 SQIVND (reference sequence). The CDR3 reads CASSIAASYEQYF. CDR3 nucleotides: TGTGCCAGTAGTATAGCAGCATCCTACGAGCAGTACTTC.

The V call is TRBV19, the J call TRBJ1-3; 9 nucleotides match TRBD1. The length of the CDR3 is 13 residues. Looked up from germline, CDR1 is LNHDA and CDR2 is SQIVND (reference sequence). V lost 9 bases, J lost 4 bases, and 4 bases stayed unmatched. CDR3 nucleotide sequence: TGTGCCAGCCGGACAGGGGTAGGAAACACCATATATTTT. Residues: CASRTGVGNTIYF.

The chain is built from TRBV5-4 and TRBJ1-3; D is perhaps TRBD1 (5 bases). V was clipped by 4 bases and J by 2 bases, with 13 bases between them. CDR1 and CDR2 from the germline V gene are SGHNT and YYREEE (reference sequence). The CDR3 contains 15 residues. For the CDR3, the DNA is TGTGCCAGCAGCCCTGACAGAGGTCCTGGAAACACCATATATTTT. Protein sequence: CASSPDRGPGNTIYF. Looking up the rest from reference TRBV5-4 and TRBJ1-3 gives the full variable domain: ETGVTQSPTHLIKTRGQQVTLRCSSQSGHNTVSWYQQALGQGPQFIFQYYREEENGRGNFPPRFSGLQFPNYSSELNVNALELDDSALYLCASSPDRGPGNTIYFGEGSWLTVV.

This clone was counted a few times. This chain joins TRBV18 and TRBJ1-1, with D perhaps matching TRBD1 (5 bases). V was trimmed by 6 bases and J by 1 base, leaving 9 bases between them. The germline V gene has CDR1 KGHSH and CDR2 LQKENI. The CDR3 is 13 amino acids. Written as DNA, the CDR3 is TGTGCCAGCTCGGGGCAGACGAACACTGAAGCTTTCTTT. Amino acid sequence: CASSGQTNTEAFF.

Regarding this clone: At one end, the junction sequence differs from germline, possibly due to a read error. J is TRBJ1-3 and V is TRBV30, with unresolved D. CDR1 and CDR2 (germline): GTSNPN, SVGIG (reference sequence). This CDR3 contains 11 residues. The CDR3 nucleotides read TGTGCCTGGAGTCCAAAGGACCGACCCCATTTT. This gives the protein CAWSPKDRPHF.

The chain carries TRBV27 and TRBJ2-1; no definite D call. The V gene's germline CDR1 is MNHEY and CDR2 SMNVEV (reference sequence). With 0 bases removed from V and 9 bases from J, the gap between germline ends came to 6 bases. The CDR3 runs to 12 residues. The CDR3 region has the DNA TGTGCCAGCAGTTTATCGTCTGGTGAGCAGTTCTTC. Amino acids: CASSLSSGEQFF.

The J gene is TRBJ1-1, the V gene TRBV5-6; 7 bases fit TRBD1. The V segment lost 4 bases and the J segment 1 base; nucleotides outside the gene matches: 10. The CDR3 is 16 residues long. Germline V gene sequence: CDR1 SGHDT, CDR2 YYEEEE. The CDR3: CASSGLPGQANTEAFF. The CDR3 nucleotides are TGTGCCAGCAGCGGACTGCCTGGACAGGCGAACACTGAAGCTTTCTTT.

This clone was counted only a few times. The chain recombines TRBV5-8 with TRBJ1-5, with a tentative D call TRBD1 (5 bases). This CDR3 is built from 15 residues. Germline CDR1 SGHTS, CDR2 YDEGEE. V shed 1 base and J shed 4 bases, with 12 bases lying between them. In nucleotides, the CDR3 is TGTGCCAGCAGCTTGTCCATAGGGGTTAATCAGCCCCAGCATTTT. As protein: CASSLSIGVNQPQHF.

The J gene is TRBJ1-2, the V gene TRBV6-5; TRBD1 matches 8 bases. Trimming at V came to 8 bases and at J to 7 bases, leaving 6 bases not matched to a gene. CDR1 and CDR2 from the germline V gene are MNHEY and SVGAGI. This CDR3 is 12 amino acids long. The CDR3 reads CASAQGAPGYTF. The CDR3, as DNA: TGTGCCAGCGCCCAGGGGGCGCCTGGCTACACCTTC.

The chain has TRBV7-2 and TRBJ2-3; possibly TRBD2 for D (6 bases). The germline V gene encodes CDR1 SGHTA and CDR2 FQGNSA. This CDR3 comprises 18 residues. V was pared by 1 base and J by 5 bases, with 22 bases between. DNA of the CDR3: TGTGCCAGCAGCTTAGGGGTTCTGGCGGGGCAAAACGGAGATACGCAGTATTTT. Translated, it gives CASSLGVLAGQNGDTQYF.

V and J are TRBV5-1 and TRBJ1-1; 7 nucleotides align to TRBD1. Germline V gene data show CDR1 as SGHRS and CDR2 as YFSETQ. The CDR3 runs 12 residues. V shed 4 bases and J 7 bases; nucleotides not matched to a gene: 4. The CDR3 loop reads CASSGGTVEAFF. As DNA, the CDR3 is TGCGCCAGCAGCGGGGGGACAGTTGAAGCTTTCTTT.